This T cell receptor (beta chain) came from a study of CD8+ T cells in alopecia areata. RNA was extracted and reverse transcribed into cDNA as the sequencing template. The protocol was immunoSEQ multiplex PCR, while the TCRdb copy is restricted to in-frame clones and leaves out a portion. The data hold about 180,000 clones, with about 67% observed a single time. Between the trimmed V and J ends, which lost 4 bases and 6 bases, there was a span of 15 bases. CDR3 length: 14 amino acids. The germline gives CDR1 SGHAT, CDR2 FQNNGV. J is TRBJ1-2 and V is TRBV11-2; unclear D gene. This clonotype originated in a human donor with alopecia areata. Sequencing was performed on CD8+ T cells sorted from blood, taken at week 0. The DNA of the CDR3 is TGTGCCAGCAGCTCCCTATCGGGGAGGCATGGCTACACCTTC. Translating it yields CASSSLSGRHGYTF.